This record looks at one TCR beta chain sequence and its context. Measured with immunoSEQ multiplex PCR; TCRdb has only the in-frame clones, and not every one. The sample lists 150,000 to 200,000 clones, under 90% occurring once. Participants came from about two dozen US areas, aged about 18 to 90 years. These data originate in a study of blood T cell repertoires in COVID-19. The length of the CDR3 is 15 residues. V lost 6 bases and J 5 bases, leaving 17 bases between the germline ends. Germline CDR1 is MNHNY and CDR2 is SVGAGI (reference sequence). Source material: PBMCs or T cells enriched from blood (not recorded which). The V call is TRBV6-6, the J call TRBJ1-5; D not certain. This sequence originates from a man aged 45 to 65 who had recovered from COVID-19. The CDR3 nucleotides read TGTGCCAGCAGAGACCGGGAGCTTAATTATCAGCCCCAGCATTTT. It is translated as CASRDRELNYQPQHF.